This T cell receptor beta chain was captured in a study of shared clonotypes between healthy human individuals. In the study overall: Sampling drew on donors who were a couple of women and a few men aged 18 to 49.

CD4+ cells underwent separation, giving CD45RA+ naive and CD45RA-negative memory subsets. Some 32,000 T cell genomes, or about 0.2 ug DNA, went into the sorted-subset replicate PCRs. TCRdb's table, derived via immunoSEQ multiplex PCR, lists solely in-frame clones and lacks some. The sample holds some 2.3 million clones, approximately 93% seen once. After removal of 6 bases from V and 4 bases from J, the junction contained 11 bases not matched to a gene. The CDR3 covers 17 residues. Germline CDR1 is LNHDA and CDR2 is SQIVND (reference sequence). The chain uses TRBV19 and TRBJ2-3; TRBD2 matches at 12 bases. The sequence was obtained from a man aged 18 to 30 in good health. Some clones in this sample may be carry-over from other donors' samples. Source material: naive CD4+ T cells from PBMCs. Subset given: CD45RA+ positively selected. CDR3 sequence (DNA): TGTGCCAGTAGCACGAAGACTAGCGGGAGAGTCTCAGATACGCAGTATTTT. Encoded protein: CASSTKTSGRVSDTQYF. Full variable domain (outside the CDR3, taken from reference TRBV19 and TRBJ2-3): DGGITQSPKYLFRKEGQNVTLSCEQNLNHDAMYWYRQDPGQGLRLIYYSQIVNDFQKGDIAEGYSVSREKKESFPLTVTSAQKNPTAFYLCASSTKTSGRVSDTQYFGPGTRLTVL.